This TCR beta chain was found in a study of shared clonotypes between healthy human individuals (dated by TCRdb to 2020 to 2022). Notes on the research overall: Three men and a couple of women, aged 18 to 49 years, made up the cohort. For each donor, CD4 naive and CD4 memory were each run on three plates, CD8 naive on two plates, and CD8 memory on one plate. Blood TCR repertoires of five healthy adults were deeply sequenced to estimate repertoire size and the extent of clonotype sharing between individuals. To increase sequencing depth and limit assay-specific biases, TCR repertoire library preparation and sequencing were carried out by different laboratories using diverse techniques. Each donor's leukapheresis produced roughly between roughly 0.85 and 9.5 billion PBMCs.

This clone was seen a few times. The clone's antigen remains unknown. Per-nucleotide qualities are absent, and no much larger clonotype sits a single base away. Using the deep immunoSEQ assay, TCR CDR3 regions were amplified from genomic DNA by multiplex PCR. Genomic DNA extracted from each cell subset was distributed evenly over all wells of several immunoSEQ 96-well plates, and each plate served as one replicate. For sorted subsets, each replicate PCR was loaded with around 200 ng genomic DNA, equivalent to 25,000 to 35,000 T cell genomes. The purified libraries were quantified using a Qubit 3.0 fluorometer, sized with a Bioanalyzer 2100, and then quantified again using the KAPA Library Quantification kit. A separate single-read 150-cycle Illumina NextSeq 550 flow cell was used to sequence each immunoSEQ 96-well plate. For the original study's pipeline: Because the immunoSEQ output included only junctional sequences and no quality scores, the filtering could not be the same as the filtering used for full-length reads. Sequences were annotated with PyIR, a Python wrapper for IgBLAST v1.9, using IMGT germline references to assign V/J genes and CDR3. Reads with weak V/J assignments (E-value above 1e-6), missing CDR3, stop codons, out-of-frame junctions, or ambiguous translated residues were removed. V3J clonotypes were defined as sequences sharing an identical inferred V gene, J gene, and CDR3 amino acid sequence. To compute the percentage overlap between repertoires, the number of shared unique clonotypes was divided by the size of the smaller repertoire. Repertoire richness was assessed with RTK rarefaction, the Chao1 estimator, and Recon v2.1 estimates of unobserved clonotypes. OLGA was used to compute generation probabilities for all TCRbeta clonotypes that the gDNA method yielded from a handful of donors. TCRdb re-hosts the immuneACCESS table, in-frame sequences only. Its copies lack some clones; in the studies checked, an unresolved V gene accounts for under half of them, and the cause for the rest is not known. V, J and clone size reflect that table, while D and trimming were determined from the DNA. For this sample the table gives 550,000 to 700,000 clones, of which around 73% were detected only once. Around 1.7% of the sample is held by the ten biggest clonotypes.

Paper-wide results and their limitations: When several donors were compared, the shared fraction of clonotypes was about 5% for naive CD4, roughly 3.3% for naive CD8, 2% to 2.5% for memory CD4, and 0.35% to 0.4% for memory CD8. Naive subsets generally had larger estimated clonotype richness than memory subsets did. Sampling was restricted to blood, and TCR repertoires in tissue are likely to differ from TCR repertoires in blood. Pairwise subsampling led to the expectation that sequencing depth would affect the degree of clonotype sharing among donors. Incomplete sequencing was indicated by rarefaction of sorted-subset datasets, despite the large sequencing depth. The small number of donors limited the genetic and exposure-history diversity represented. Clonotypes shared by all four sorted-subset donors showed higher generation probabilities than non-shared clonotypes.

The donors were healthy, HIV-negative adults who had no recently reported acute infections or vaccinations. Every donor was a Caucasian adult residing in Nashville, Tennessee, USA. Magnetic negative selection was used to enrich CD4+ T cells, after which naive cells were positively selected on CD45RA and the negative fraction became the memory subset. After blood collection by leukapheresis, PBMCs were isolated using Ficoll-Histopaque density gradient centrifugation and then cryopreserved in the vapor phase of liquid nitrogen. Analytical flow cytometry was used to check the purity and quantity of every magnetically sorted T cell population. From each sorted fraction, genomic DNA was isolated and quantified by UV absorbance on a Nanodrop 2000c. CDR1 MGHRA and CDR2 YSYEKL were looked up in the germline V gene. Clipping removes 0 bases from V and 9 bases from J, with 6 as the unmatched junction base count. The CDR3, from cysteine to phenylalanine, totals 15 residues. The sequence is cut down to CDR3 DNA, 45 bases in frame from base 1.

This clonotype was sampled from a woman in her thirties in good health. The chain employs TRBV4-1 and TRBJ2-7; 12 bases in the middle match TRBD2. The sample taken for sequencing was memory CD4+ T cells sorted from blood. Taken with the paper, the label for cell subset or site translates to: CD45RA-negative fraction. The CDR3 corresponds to CASSQEASGRARQYF. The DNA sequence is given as TGCGCCAGCAGCCAAGAAGCTAGCGGGAGGGCCCGGCAGTACTTC.